This TCR beta chain was retrieved from a study of shared clonotypes between healthy human individuals. Sequencing used immunoSEQ multiplex PCR; TCRdb keeps in-frame clones, though not all of them. The sample lists 800,000 to 1,200,000 clones, 70% to 80% occurring once. The CDR3 totals 16 residues. Germline V gives CDR1 KGHSH, CDR2 LQKENI. Trimming at V came to 2 bases and at J to 6 bases, leaving 9 bases not matched to a gene. The specimen sequenced was memory CD4+ T cells from PBMCs. Subset specified: CD45RA-negative fraction. The chain joins TRBV18 to TRBJ2-7; 11 nucleotides agree with TRBD1. The sequence came from a man aged 18-30 years in good health. Some clones in this sample may be carry-over from other donors' samples. This CDR3 reads CASSPSGTGGLSEQYF. The CDR3 DNA reads TGTGCCAGCTCACCAAGCGGGACAGGGGGTCTTAGCGAGCAGTACTTC.